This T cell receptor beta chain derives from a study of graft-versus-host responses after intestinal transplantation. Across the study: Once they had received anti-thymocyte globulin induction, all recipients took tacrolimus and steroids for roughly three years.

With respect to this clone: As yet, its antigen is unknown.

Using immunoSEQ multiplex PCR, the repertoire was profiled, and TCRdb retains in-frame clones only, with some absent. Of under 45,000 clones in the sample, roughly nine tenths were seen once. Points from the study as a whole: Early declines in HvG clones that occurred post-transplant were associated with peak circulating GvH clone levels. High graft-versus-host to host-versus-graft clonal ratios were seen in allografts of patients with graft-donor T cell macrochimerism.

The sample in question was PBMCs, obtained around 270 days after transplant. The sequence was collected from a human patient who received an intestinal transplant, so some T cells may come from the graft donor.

The DNA for the CDR3 is TGTGCCTGGAGTGGACTACCCCCGGGACAGGGGAGGCACGAGCAGTACTTC. It translates to CAWSGLPPGQGRHEQYF. The J gene is TRBJ2-7, the V gene TRBV30; the match to TRBD1 covers 10 bases. Germline V gene data show CDR1 as GTSNPN and CDR2 as SVGIG (reference sequence). The trim removed 1 base at V and 5 bases at J, leaving 14 bases unmatched. CDR3 length: 17 amino acids.